This T cell receptor beta chain was captured by sequencing in a study of blood T cell repertoires in COVID-19. For the study at large: Acute and convalescent COVID-19 samples came from the United States, Italy and Spain. PBMCs, B-cell-depleted T cells, or T cells were the source of the cDNA or gDNA that made up the material.

In the study's own analysis: Estimates of nucleated cell counts were drawn from the amplification of reference gene primers. Sequencing was performed with immunoSEQ multiplex PCR; in TCRdb, only in-frame clones are kept and a portion is missing. V, J and clone size reflect that table, while D and trimming were determined from the DNA. Of 70,000 to 95,000 clones in the sample, 89% were seen once. Trimming removed 0 bases from V and 0 bases from J, with 4 bases in between. The CDR3 runs to 15 residues. The germline V gene encodes CDR1 SGHRS and CDR2 YFSETQ. The V and J genes are TRBV5-1 and TRBJ2-6, with unresolved D. The sequence came from a man in his fifties or sixties with acute or convalescent COVID-19. What was sequenced was peripheral blood. The CDR3 loop reads CASSLAISGANVLTF. In DNA, the CDR3 is TGCGCCAGCAGCTTGGCCATCTCTGGGGCCAACGTCCTGACTTTC.